Presented here are 18 T cell receptor beta chains from one specimen sequenced in a study of OX40 agonist ivuxolimab in advanced cancers. Data came from immunoSEQ multiplex PCR; TCRdb stores just in-frame clones and leaves some out. The table has 25,000 to 35,000 clones, 70% to 90% seen once; the top ten hold about 38%. The material was CD4+ or CD8+ T cells sorted from blood, obtained in a trial of the OX40 agonist ivuxolimab. The receptors originated from an adult with an advanced solid tumor such as melanoma, head and neck, liver or kidney cancer.

The chain couples TRBV11-2 to TRBJ2-5, with D perhaps being TRBD1 or TRBD2 (5 bases each). The V end lost 2 bases, the J end lost 5 bases, and 18 bases lay between the germline ends. The CDR3 runs to 16 residues. Germline V gives CDR1 SGHAT, CDR2 FQNNGV. The DNA of the CDR3 is TGTGCCAGCAGCTTATCCTGGGAGCAGGGCGGGGAGACCCAGTACTTC. Its translation: CASSLSWEQGGETQYF.

The chain combines TRBV5-6 with TRBJ2-3; TRBD2 matches 7 bases. CDR1 SGHDT and CDR2 YYEEEE come from the germline V gene. The V segment lost 7 bases and the J segment 5 bases; nucleotides outside the gene matches: 7. This CDR3 has 13 residues. CDR3 DNA: TGTGCCAGCTGGGGAGGGGCCGGAGATACGCAGTATTTT. This encodes CASWGGAGDTQYF.

This chain joins TRBV7-9 and TRBJ1-4, with D possibly TRBD1 on 5 matching bases. The CDR3 totals 17 residues. Trimming shortened V by 3 bases and J by 0 bases, and 14 bases separated the two germline ends. In germline, CDR1 is SEHNR, CDR2 FQNEAQ (reference sequence). This CDR3 reads CASSLGVPIATNEKLFF. The CDR3 nucleotides are TGTGCCAGCAGCTTGGGGGTCCCGATAGCAACTAATGAAAAACTGTTTTTT. The whole variable domain, filled in from reference TRBV7-9 and TRBJ1-4, reads DTGVSQNPRHKITKRGQNVTFRCDPISEHNRLYWYRQTLGQGPEFLTYFQNEAQLEKSRLLSDRFSAERPKGSFSTLEIQRTEQGDSAMYLCASSLGVPIATNEKLFFGSGTQLSVL.

This clone came up a few times. A read error may produce the germline difference seen at one junction end. The gene calls are TRBV4-1 and TRBJ2-7; 8 bases map to TRBD2. The germline V gene has CDR1 MGHRA and CDR2 YSYEKL. The CDR3 runs to 15 residues. As DNA, the CDR3 is TGTGCCAGCAGCCAAGATGAGACTAGCGCCTACGAGCAGTACTTC. Encoded protein: CASSQDETSAYEQYF.

This rearrangement joins TRBV15 to TRBJ1-1; possible D gene TRBD1, 6 bases. The germline gives CDR1 LNHNV, CDR2 YYDKDF (reference sequence). Trimming removed 5 bases from V and 7 bases from J, with 11 bases in between. This CDR3 contains 12 residues. The CDR3 nucleotides read TGTGCCACCAGCGGGGACACCGATGAAGCTTTCTTT. This encodes CATSGDTDEAFF.

The rearrangement joins TRBV2 to TRBJ1-1, with a possible D match to TRBD1 (6 bases). Between the trimmed V and J ends, which lost 2 bases and 0 bases, there was a span of 22 bases. CDR1 and CDR2 from the germline V gene are SNHLY and FYNNEI. The CDR3 is 19 residues long. In DNA, the CDR3 is TGTGCCAGCAGTGAATACTCTCGGGGGCCAAGGGGTATGAACACTGAAGCTTTCTTT. Residues: CASSEYSRGPRGMNTEAFF.

The V and J genes are TRBV2 and TRBJ1-2; the match to TRBD1 covers 7 bases. J gave up 4 bases and V 2 bases, and 4 bases lay outside the gene matches. This CDR3 has 14 amino acids. Germline assignment: CDR1 SNHLY and CDR2 FYNNEI. CDR3 bases: TGTGCCAGCAGTGAAAGTGGGACAGCCTATGGCTACACCTTC. Protein product: CASSESGTAYGYTF.

This chain uses TRBV11-2 with TRBJ1-2; 7 nucleotides align to TRBD1. V was clipped by 3 bases and J by 8 bases; unmatched bases: 6. The CDR3 covers 13 residues. Germline CDR1 SGHAT, CDR2 FQNNGV. CDR3 sequence (DNA): TGTGCCAGCAGCTTCTCAGGGGGAGGCGGCTACACCTTC. This codes for CASSFSGGGGYTF. Complete variable domain (other parts from reference TRBV11-2 and TRBJ1-2): EAGVAQSPRYKIIEKRQSVAFWCNPISGHATLYWYQQILGQGPKLLIQFQNNGVVDDSQLPKDRFSAERLKGVDSTLKIQPAKLEDSAVYLCASSFSGGGGYTFGSGTRLTVV.

The V gene is TRBV9, the J gene TRBJ2-3; D unresolved. Germline CDR1 is SGDLS and CDR2 is YYNGEE. The V gene lost 0 bases and the J gene lost 1 base, with 15 bases spanning the gap. The CDR3 is made up of 17 amino acids. The DNA of the CDR3 is TGTGCCAGCAGCGTAGGGGGTGGTGAGTCCCGCACAGATACGCAGTATTTT. Translating it yields CASSVGGGESRTDTQYF.

The chain employs TRBV15 and TRBJ2-7, with D possibly TRBD1 on 7 matching bases. The germline CDR1 and CDR2 sequences are LNHNV and YYDKDF (reference sequence). The CDR3 has 14 residues. V lost 3 bases and J lost 5, with 14 bases in between. This CDR3 is CATSSEGGGDEQYF. The CDR3 nucleotides are TGTGCCACCAGCAGTGAAGGGGGCGGGGACGAGCAGTACTTC.

The V call is TRBV30, the J call TRBJ2-7; tentative D call: TRBD1 (6 bases). CDR3 length: 15 residues. Germline lookup yields CDR1 GTSNPN and CDR2 SVGIG (reference sequence). V was cut by 3 bases and J by 2 bases, with 17 bases left in between. The CDR3 sequence: CAWRGQSPFAYEQYF. The CDR3 DNA follows: TGTGCCTGGAGAGGACAGTCACCCTTTGCCTACGAGCAGTACTTC.

The rearrangement joins TRBV5-1 to TRBJ2-1; 10 nucleotides align to TRBD1. Germline V CDR1 and CDR2: SGHRS, YFSETQ. V trimming: 1 base; J trimming: 4 bases; junction bases outside the gene matches: 2. The CDR3 contains 15 residues. DNA for the CDR3: TGCGCCAGCAGCTTGCAGGACAGGGGGTACAATGAGCAGTTCTTC. Protein product: CASSLQDRGYNEQFF.

This rearrangement joins TRBV11-2 to TRBJ2-7; D is ambiguous. V lost 1 base to trimming and J lost 2 bases, with 6 bases between them. CDR3 length: 13 residues. Germline loops: CDR1 SGHAT, CDR2 FQNNGV. This CDR3 reads CASSLGRTYEQYF. The CDR3 DNA follows: TGTGCCAGCAGCTTAGGAAGAACCTACGAGCAGTACTTC.

The chain combines TRBV28 with TRBJ2-3, with unresolved D. From germline, CDR1 is MDHEN and CDR2 SYDVKM. Trimming removed 2 bases from V and 2 bases from J, with 8 bases in between. CDR3 size: 14 residues. The CDR3 here is CASSLRFITDTQYF. CDR3 nucleotide sequence: TGTGCCAGCAGTTTACGGTTTATCACAGATACGCAGTATTTT.

The chain employs TRBV5-1 and TRBJ2-1, with 11 bases that match TRBD2. Trimming cost V 0 bases and J 8 bases; bases outside gene matches: 10. Germline V gene data show CDR1 as SGHRS and CDR2 as YFSETQ. The CDR3 loop spans 17 amino acids. The CDR3 bases are TGCGCCAGCAGCTTGGACGGGGGGCTAGCGGGAGGTTATGAGCAGTTCTTC. It codes for CASSLDGGLAGGYEQFF.

In this sample, this clone turned up once. This rearrangement joins TRBV11-3 to TRBJ2-1, with D maybe TRBD2 (6 bases). The CDR3 is 15 residues long. V was trimmed by 4 bases and J by 7 bases, leaving 17 bases between them. In germline, CDR1 is SGHNT, CDR2 YENEEA. CDR3 coding DNA: TGTGCCAGCAGCTCCGACGCGGGGACCTTAAATGAGCAGTTCTTC. The encoded protein is CASSSDAGTLNEQFF.

J is TRBJ2-7 and V is TRBV5-5, with D tentatively TRBD1 (6 bases). Deletions cut 0 bases from V and 3 bases from J, with 16 bases between. From germline, CDR1 is SGHKS and CDR2 YYEKEE (reference sequence). There are 16 residues in the CDR3. The CDR3 loop reads CASSLAQDRHLYEQYF. The CDR3 coding sequence is TGTGCCAGCAGCTTGGCTCAAGACAGGCACCTCTACGAGCAGTACTTC.

This chain connects TRBV4-2 to TRBJ2-3; weak D call: TRBD2 (6 bases). V shed 0 bases and J shed 1 base, with 17 bases lying between them. Looked up from germline, CDR1 is LGHNA and CDR2 is YNFKEQ. This CDR3 is built from 18 residues. CDR3 region: CASSQEGLLASGTDTQYF. The CDR3 nucleotides are TGTGCCAGCAGCCAAGAAGGACTACTAGCCTCTGGCACAGATACGCAGTATTTT.